Listed below are T cell receptor beta chains from one sample, sequenced in a study of tumor-infiltrating lymphocytes in primary liver carcinoma. TCRdb independently ran MiXCR on the multiplex PCR reads; one entry per CDR3 protein. This table holds about 190,000 distinct CDR3 sequences, roughly 80% found once. Sequenced sample: tumor tissue from primary liver carcinoma. The receptors were gathered from a man aged 35-49 years with primary liver carcinoma and hepatitis B virus infection. CDR3s include the opening cysteine and the closing phenylalanine or tryptophan. Each record gives: J gene, D gene, clone size, V gene, CDR3 protein, CDR3 DNA. D genes are given only for firm matches. Some rows have no size entry. The others give once, few or many, or a class for an expanded clone.

j_gene: TRBJ1-5; d_gene: .; abundance: medium-sized; v_gene: TRBV29-1; CDR3aa: CSVVSSVNQPQHF; CDR3nt: TGCAGCGTTGTGAGTAGTGTTAATCAGCCCCAGCATTTT
j_gene: TRBJ2-5; d_gene: .; abundance: .; v_gene: TRBV9; CDR3aa: CASIVAGGLEETQYF; CDR3nt: TGTGCCAGCATCGTAGCAGGGGGACTTGAAGAGACCCAGTACTTC
j_gene: TRBJ2-7; d_gene: .; abundance: once; v_gene: TRBV29-1; CDR3aa: CGTVTSGTGTPYEPYF; CDR3nt: TGCGGCACCGTGACATCTGGGACCGGCACTCCCTACGAGCCGTACTTC
j_gene: TRBJ1-5; d_gene: .; abundance: once; v_gene: TRBV6-1; CDR3aa: CARNRDPHSNQPQHF; CDR3nt: TGTGCCAGAAATCGGGACCCCCATAGCAATCAGCCCCAGCATTTT
j_gene: TRBJ2-1; d_gene: .; abundance: .; v_gene: TRBV4-3; CDR3aa: CANSQLEGYNEQFF; CDR3nt: TGTGCCAACAGCCAACTAGAGGGATACAATGAGCAGTTCTTC
j_gene: TRBJ1-1; d_gene: .; abundance: .; v_gene: TRBV4-2; CDR3aa: CASNTNQRDAEAFF; CDR3nt: TGTGCCAGCAACACAAACCAGAGAGACGCTGAAGCTTTCTTT
j_gene: TRBJ2-3; d_gene: TRBD2; abundance: .; v_gene: TRBV29-1; CDR3aa: CSADGSGSAYTQYF; CDR3nt: TGCAGCGCTGATGGTAGCGGGAGTGCATATACGCAGTATTTT
j_gene: TRBJ2-3; d_gene: .; abundance: many; v_gene: TRBV6-2/TRBV6-3; CDR3aa: CASRYRAATDTQYF; CDR3nt: TGTGCCAGCAGGTACAGGGCAGCCACAGATACGCAGTATTTT
j_gene: TRBJ2-1; d_gene: .; abundance: .; v_gene: TRBV29-1; CDR3aa: CSIWDYEQFF; CDR3nt: TGCAGCATTTGGGACTATGAGCAGTTCTTC
j_gene: TRBJ2-7; d_gene: TRBD2; abundance: .; v_gene: TRBV6-5; CDR3aa: CASSRAGCYEEYF; CDR3nt: TGTGCCAGCAGCAGAGCGGGGTGCTACGAGGAGTACTTC
j_gene: TRBJ2-7; d_gene: .; abundance: .; v_gene: TRBV2; CDR3aa: CARSVQGREQYF; CDR3nt: TGTGCTCGCAGTGTCCAGGGCCGCGAGCAGTACTTC
j_gene: TRBJ2-5; d_gene: .; abundance: many; v_gene: TRBV28; CDR3aa: CASSTLTGKETQYF; CDR3nt: TGTGCCAGCAGCACCCTGACTGGAAAAGAGACCCAGTACTTC
j_gene: TRBJ2-3; d_gene: TRBD2; abundance: .; v_gene: TRBV5-1; CDR3aa: CASSSGASGKWNTQYF; CDR3nt: TGCGCCAGCAGCTCTGGGGCTAGCGGGAAGTGGAATACGCAGTATTTT
j_gene: TRBJ2-2; d_gene: .; abundance: .; v_gene: TRBV28; CDR3aa: CASSLSSIVTLFF; CDR3nt: TGTGCCAGCAGTTTAAGCTCAATTGTTACGCTGTTTTTT
j_gene: TRBJ1-2; d_gene: .; abundance: .; v_gene: TRBV11-1; CDR3aa: CASTLARQGGDYIF; CDR3nt: TGTGCCAGCACCTTAGCGCGCCAAGGCGGAGACTACATCTTC
j_gene: TRBJ2-7; d_gene: TRBD1; abundance: .; v_gene: TRBV6-1; CDR3aa: CATETGVHYDQYF; CDR3nt: TGTGCCACCGAGACAGGGGTCCACTACGATCAGTACTTC
j_gene: TRBJ2-5; d_gene: .; abundance: .; v_gene: TRBV29-1; CDR3aa: CRVPLGVETQYF; CDR3nt: TGTAGGGTTCCACTGGGCGTGGAGACCCAGTATTTC
j_gene: TRBJ2-1; d_gene: .; abundance: .; v_gene: TRBV21-1; CDR3aa: CASSKARPDRSNEQFF; CDR3nt: TGTGCCAGTAGCAAAGCGCGTCCGGACCGGTCAAATGAGCAGTTCTTC
j_gene: TRBJ2-3; d_gene: .; abundance: .; v_gene: TRBV11-2; CDR3aa: CTSTDQVSSMSSDTQYF; CDR3nt: TGTACCAGCACCGACCAGGTTTCTAGCATGAGCTCAGATACGCAGTATTTT
j_gene: TRBJ2-5; d_gene: .; abundance: few; v_gene: TRBV5-5; CDR3aa: CASILESGPRETQYF; CDR3nt: TGTGCCAGCATCTTGGAATCAGGCCCTAGGGAGACCCAGTATTTC
j_gene: TRBJ2-7; d_gene: .; abundance: .; v_gene: TRBV29-1; CDR3aa: CCVAPGLASGEQHF; CDR3nt: TGCTGCGTTGCCCCGGGACTGGCCTCTGGAGAGCAGCACTTC
j_gene: TRBJ2-7; d_gene: .; abundance: .; v_gene: TRBV4-3; CDR3aa: CASSQDWAELEGSYEQYF; CDR3nt: TGCGCCAGCAGCCAAGATTGGGCAGAGTTGGAGGGCTCCTACGAGCAGTACTTC